The 9 T cell receptor beta chains listed next were all sequenced from one sample in a study of blood T cell repertoires in COVID-19. Generated by immunoSEQ multiplex PCR, the TCRdb table keeps only in-frame clones and is missing some. The sample gives 240,000 or so clones, about 82% of which show up once; about 12% is in the top ten. Sequenced: peripheral blood. Receptors were obtained from a man older than 75 with acute or convalescent COVID-19.

This sequence joins TRBV3-1 (or the pseudogene TRBV3-2) and TRBJ2-4; D may be TRBD1 (6 bases). V lost 2 bases and J 2 bases, leaving 16 bases between the germline ends. Germline CDR1 LGHDT, CDR2 YNNKEL (reference sequence). The CDR3 loop spans 17 amino acids. The CDR3 DNA reads as TGTGCCAGCAGCCAATTTACAGGGATGATTACCAAAAACATTCAGTACTTC. Translating it yields CASSQFTGMITKNIQYF.

The V and J genes are TRBV7-9 and TRBJ1-4; the D gene is possibly TRBD1 (6 bases). Trimming took 5 bases from V and 8 from J, leaving 21 bases between them. CDR1 SEHNR and CDR2 FQNEAQ come from the germline V gene (reference sequence). This CDR3 spans 16 amino acids. The CDR3 reads CASSPTRGNGREKLFF. CDR3 DNA sequence: TGTGCCAGCAGCCCAACAAGGGGGAATGGCAGGGAAAAACTGTTTTTT. The full variable domain, with the rest looked up from reference TRBV7-9 and TRBJ1-4, is DTGVSQNPRHKITKRGQNVTFRCDPISEHNRLYWYRQTLGQGPEFLTYFQNEAQLEKSRLLSDRFSAERPKGSFSTLEIQRTEQGDSAMYLCASSPTRGNGREKLFFGSGTQLSVL.

This clone was recorded once. V is TRBV6-6 and J is TRBJ2-1, with 7 bases matching TRBD1. CDR3 length: 14 amino acids. Germline V gene sequence: CDR1 MNHNY, CDR2 SVGAGI (reference sequence). J was trimmed by 2 bases and V by 6 bases; bases with no gene match: 4. CDR3 DNA: TGTGCCAGCAGCCGACAGGGCACCTACAATGAGCAGTTCTTC. Translating gives CASSRQGTYNEQFF.

This chain connects TRBV3-1 (or the pseudogene TRBV3-2) to TRBJ2-3; 10 nucleotides line up with TRBD2. After removal of 4 bases from V and 2 bases from J, the junction contained 3 bases not matched to a gene. Germline V gene data show CDR1 as LGHDT and CDR2 as YNNKEL (reference sequence). The CDR3 length is 15 residues. The CDR3 loop reads CASSPSGGTTDTQYF. The CDR3 DNA reads as TGTGCCAGCAGCCCTAGCGGGGGCACCACAGATACGCAGTATTTT.

This chain uses TRBV10-3 with TRBJ1-1; 7 positions agree with TRBD1. Germline CDR1 reads ENHRY; CDR2 reads SYGVKD. The CDR3 has 19 amino acids. The trim removed 0 bases at V and 4 bases at J, leaving 17 bases unmatched. The CDR3 region is CAISESSGVGGSGSTEAFF. CDR3 DNA: TGTGCCATCAGTGAGTCATCAGGCGTAGGGGGCTCAGGGTCCACTGAAGCTTTCTTT.

The gene calls are TRBV7-9 and TRBJ2-1, with TRBD1 identical over 7 bases. CDR1 SEHNR and CDR2 FQNEAQ come from the germline V gene (reference sequence). The CDR3 is made up of 14 amino acids. J lost 10 bases, V lost 5 bases, and 11 bases had no gene match. The CDR3 coding sequence is TGTGCCAGCAGCCTTACGACAGGGAGTATAGAGCAGTTCTTC. This sequence encodes CASSLTTGSIEQFF. Based on the CDR3 plus reference TRBV7-9 and TRBJ2-1, the full variable domain is DTGVSQNPRHKITKRGQNVTFRCDPISEHNRLYWYRQTLGQGPEFLTYFQNEAQLEKSRLLSDRFSAERPKGSFSTLEIQRTEQGDSAMYLCASSLTTGSIEQFFGPGTRLTVL.

The chain has TRBV28 and TRBJ2-5; the D gene is possibly TRBD1 (5 bases). Trimming cost V 4 bases and J 1 base, with 16 bases left between them. The CDR3 covers 16 residues. Germline values: CDR1 MDHEN, CDR2 SYDVKM. The CDR3 DNA reads TGTGCCAGCAGTTCTGCCCGCTTGACAGCCCAAGAGACCCAGTACTTC. It yields the protein CASSSARLTAQETQYF.

The V and J genes are TRBV4-3 and TRBJ1-1, with D uncertain. Germline CDR1 reads LGHNA; CDR2 reads YSLEER. CDR3 length: 15 residues. The ends were cut back, 0 bases at V and 5 bases at J, with 13 bases in the middle. Written as DNA, the CDR3 is TGCGCCAGCAGCCAAGATCCGGGGAGAATGACTGAAGCTTTCTTT. Amino acid sequence: CASSQDPGRMTEAFF.

The J gene is TRBJ2-3, the V gene TRBV11-2, with TRBD2 identical over 8 bases. Germline loops: CDR1 SGHAT, CDR2 FQNNGV. The CDR3 contains 17 residues. J lost 0 bases, V lost 5 bases, and 10 bases had no gene match. DNA of the CDR3: TGTGCCAGCAGCCCCCCGGGACTAGGGCCTAGCACAGATACGCAGTATTTT. Its translation: CASSPPGLGPSTDTQYF.